These 18 T cell receptor beta chains were all obtained from the same sample, sequenced in a study of CD4 T cells in relation to SARS-CoV-2 and coronaviruses. Before the COVID-19 pandemic, during about 2011-2018, CD4+ T cells were taken from unexposed donors. Sequencing used immunoSEQ multiplex PCR; TCRdb keeps in-frame clones, though not all of them. The repertoire holds 60,000 or so clones, with about 95% as singletons. Sequencing was done on a sample of naive CD4+ T cells from PBMCs. The sample's subset: naive CD4+ T cells isolated by negative enrichment. The receptors originated from a human donor in good health.

The CDR3 spells CASATLTSTDTQYF. For the CDR3, the DNA is TGTGCCAGCGCGACGCTTACTAGCACAGATACGCAGTATTTT. The V call is TRBV2, the J call TRBJ2-3; no clear D gene. CDR1 SNHLY and CDR2 FYNNEI come from the germline V gene. This CDR3 region has 14 residues. The V end was cut by 8 bases, the J end by 0 bases, with 12 bases between.

This rearrangement joins TRBV2 to TRBJ1-2; D is perhaps TRBD1 (5 bases). The germline V and J ends were trimmed by 6 bases and 9 bases, with 17 bases remaining between them. CDR3 length: 13 amino acids. CDR1 SNHLY and CDR2 FYNNEI come from the germline V gene. CDR3 protein: CASSGTRGSSYTF. The CDR3 region has the DNA TGTGCCAGCAGCGGGACGCGGGGTTCCAGCTACACCTTC.

The chain has TRBV5-6 and TRBJ2-3; D uncertain. Per the germline V gene, CDR1 is SGHDT and CDR2 is YYEEEE. Deletions cut 2 bases from V and 2 bases from J, with 9 bases between. There are 14 residues in the CDR3. The CDR3 spells CASSFWGITDTQYF. CDR3 bases: TGTGCCAGCAGCTTTTGGGGTATCACAGATACGCAGTATTTT.

V gene TRBV5-1 combines with J gene TRBJ2-3, with D maybe TRBD1 (5 bases). The V end lost 7 bases, the J end lost 4 bases, and 19 bases lay between the germline ends. The CDR3 totals 15 residues. CDR1 and CDR2 from the germline V gene are SGHRS and YFSETQ. CDR3 sequence: CASHEPQGSSDTQYF. CDR3 coding DNA: TGCGCCAGCCATGAGCCTCAGGGTAGCTCAGATACGCAGTATTTT.

The genes are TRBV5-1 and TRBJ1-1; D is unclear. The CDR3 runs to 14 residues. CDR1 SGHRS and CDR2 YFSETQ come from the germline V gene. Deletions cut 1 base from V and 1 base from J, with 8 bases between. The CDR3 bases are TGCGCCAGCAGCTTGTTGGGCTCGAACACTGAAGCTTTCTTT. Residues: CASSLLGSNTEAFF.

Here the CDR3 DNA reads TGCGCCAGCAGCCAAGATGGGACTTTTAGCCTCCACTTT. Amino acid sequence: CASSQDGTFSLHF. This chain connects TRBV4-1 to TRBJ1-6, with D possibly being TRBD1 (5 bases). Trimming took off 0 bases at V and 15 bases at J, with 12 bases between the two ends. Germline CDR1 reads MGHRA; CDR2 reads YSYEKL. CDR3 size: 13 residues.

The rearrangement uses TRBV27 and TRBJ1-3; the D gene is possibly TRBD1 (6 bases). Per germline, CDR1 MNHEY and CDR2 SMNVEV (reference sequence). The CDR3 is 13 amino acids. Between the trimmed V and J ends, which lost 6 bases and 3 bases, there was a span of 9 bases. Here the CDR3 DNA reads TGTGCCAGCAGCCCACAGGGTGGAAACACCATATATTTT. Translating gives CASSPQGGNTIYF.

The chain recombines TRBV12-2 with TRBJ2-4; TRBD2 is the table's D call and was not checked against the DNA. TRBV12-2 is recorded as a pseudogene. This CDR3 has 16 residues. CDR3 protein: CASPPKRGLAKNIQYF. The DNA of the CDR3 is TGTGCAAGTCCCCCAAAACGGGGACTAGCCAAAAACATTCAGTACTTC.

The chain recombines TRBV11-1 with TRBJ2-1; D remains ambiguous. Trimming removed 5 bases at V and 9 bases at J, with 14 bases between. There are 13 residues in the CDR3. Germline V gene sequence: CDR1 SGHAT, CDR2 FQDESV (reference sequence). CDR3 sequence (DNA): TGTGCCAGCAGCCCAGACGCTATCCGTGAGCAGTTCTTC. Encoded protein: CASSPDAIREQFF.

The chain is built from TRBV4-2 and TRBJ2-7; 8 bases agree with TRBD2. The J segment lost 5 bases and the V segment lost 7 bases, leaving 16 bases of the junction unmatched. The CDR3 consists of 16 residues. CDR1 LGHNA and CDR2 YNFKEQ come from the germline V gene. The CDR3 is CASTLGWAGGTDEQYF. The DNA for the CDR3 is TGTGCCAGCACCCTCGGTTGGGCGGGAGGAACGGACGAGCAGTACTTC.

This chain joins TRBV4-2 and TRBJ1-5; D is perhaps TRBD1 (5 bases). CDR1 is LGHNA and CDR2 is YNFKEQ in the germline V gene. The CDR3 is made up of 16 amino acids. V dropped 4 bases and J dropped 0 bases, with 13 bases sitting between them. The CDR3 loop reads CASSRTTGDSNQPQHF. Written as DNA, the CDR3 is TGTGCCAGCAGCCGCACCACGGGGGATAGCAATCAGCCCCAGCATTTT.

This clone has only one observation. This chain joins TRBV27 and TRBJ1-1; D gene uncertain. The CDR3 consists of 16 residues. The germline gives CDR1 MNHEY, CDR2 SMNVEV (reference sequence). V was pared by 7 bases and J by 1 base, with 19 bases between. In DNA form, the CDR3 reads TGTGCCAGCAAAACCCCAGCGGGCCTGGGGAACACTGAAGCTTTCTTT. It is translated as CASKTPAGLGNTEAFF.

The chain recombines TRBV30 with TRBJ1-2; 7 nucleotides align to TRBD1. The CDR3 contains 14 residues. Germline CDR1 and CDR2: GTSNPN and SVGIG (reference sequence). V lost 2 bases and J lost 4; bases outside the gene matches: 7. In DNA, the CDR3 is TGTGCCTGGAGTAGGGGGCCTCTCGGCTATGGCTACACCTTC. Protein sequence: CAWSRGPLGYGYTF. Full variable domain (outside the CDR3, taken from reference TRBV30 and TRBJ1-2): SQTIHQWPATLVQPVGSPLSLECTVEGTSNPNLYWYRQAAGRGLQLLFYSVGIGQISSEVPQNLSASRPQDRQFILSSKKLLLSDSGFYLCAWSRGPLGYGYTFGSGTRLTVV.

The chain couples TRBV9 to TRBJ2-1; 11 bases match TRBD2. The trim removed 3 bases at V and 7 bases at J, leaving 6 bases unmatched. The CDR3 extends over 15 amino acids. Looked up from germline, CDR1 is SGDLS and CDR2 is YYNGEE. CDR3 coding DNA: TGTGCCAGCAGCGGAACTAGCGGGAGTTGGAATGAGCAGTTCTTC. Translation gives CASSGTSGSWNEQFF.

The chain carries TRBV28 and TRBJ1-5; D is undetermined. Germline V lookup: CDR1 MDHEN, CDR2 SYDVKM. V lost 3 bases and J lost 2, with 8 bases in between. The CDR3 totals 14 residues. The CDR3 nucleotides read TGTGCCAGCAGTTTGGCAGGACGCAATCAGCCCCAGCATTTT. It encodes CASSLAGRNQPQHF.

This chain connects TRBV12-3 or TRBV12-4 to TRBJ2-7; the D gene is possibly TRBD2 (6 bases). V gave up 5 bases and J gave up 7 bases, with 12 bases separating them. The CDR3 extends over 12 amino acids. The CDR3, as DNA: TGTGCCAGCAGTACCCCCGGACTAGAGCAGTACTTC. Translated, it gives CASSTPGLEQYF.

The chain carries TRBV4-2 and TRBJ1-5; 10 nucleotides align to TRBD1. This CDR3 is built from 19 residues. V lost 0 bases, J lost 4 bases, and 12 bases stayed unmatched. The V gene's germline CDR1 is LGHNA and CDR2 YNFKEQ. The CDR3 bases are TGTGCCAGCAGCCAAGACTCGGGCGCGGGACAGGGGAGAAATCAGCCCCAGCATTTT. Protein product: CASSQDSGAGQGRNQPQHF.

The V and J genes are TRBV7-2 and TRBJ2-1, with 11 positions matching TRBD1. This CDR3 is 15 amino acids long. Germline V gene sequence: CDR1 SGHTA, CDR2 FQGNSA. After removal of 5 bases from V and 4 bases from J, the junction contained 4 bases not matched to a gene. Written as DNA, the CDR3 is TGTGCCAGCAGCCAGGGACAGGGGGTATACAATGAGCAGTTCTTC. Translating gives CASSQGQGVYNEQFF.